The 7 T cell receptor beta chains given below trace back to one sample, sequenced in a study of blood T cell repertoires in COVID-19. TCRdb's table, derived via immunoSEQ multiplex PCR, lists solely in-frame clones and lacks some. The repertoire holds tens of thousands of clones, with approximately 88% as singletons. Input material: peripheral blood. All receptors derive from a human donor in a cohort sampled during active COVID-19.

This clone occurred a few times. This sequence joins TRBV19 and TRBJ1-1; 8 nucleotides line up with TRBD1. CDR1 is LNHDA and CDR2 is SQIVND in the germline V gene (reference sequence). Trimming at V came to 5 bases and at J to 7 bases, leaving 9 bases not matched to a gene. This CDR3 comprises 14 residues. The CDR3 coding sequence is TGTGCCAGTAGTCCCACAGGGGGGAGGAATGAAGCTTTCTTT. Encoded protein: CASSPTGGRNEAFF.

This clone was observed a single time. J is TRBJ1-2 and V is TRBV27; D unclear. Germline lookup yields CDR1 MNHEY and CDR2 SMNVEV (reference sequence). V lost 3 bases to trimming and J lost 4 bases, with 15 bases between them. The CDR3 loop spans 15 amino acids. The CDR3: CASSFKGGGTYGYTF. The CDR3, as DNA: TGTGCCAGCAGTTTTAAAGGAGGCGGAACCTATGGCTACACCTTC.

The rearrangement links TRBV7-2 to TRBJ1-1; possible D gene TRBD1, 6 bases. In germline, CDR1 is SGHTA, CDR2 FQGNSA. The CDR3 is 14 residues long. The V gene lost 5 bases and the J gene lost 4 bases, with 14 bases spanning the gap. The CDR3 nucleotides are TGTGCCAGCAGCCCCCAGGGGTTGAGCACTGAAGCTTTCTTT. It codes for CASSPQGLSTEAFF.

V gene TRBV3-1 (or the pseudogene TRBV3-2) combines with J gene TRBJ2-1, with 8 bases matching TRBD2. Germline loops: CDR1 LGHDT, CDR2 YNNKEL (reference sequence). Unmatched junction bases numbered 24, after V lost 4 bases and J lost 10 bases. This CDR3 spans 19 amino acids. This chain's CDR3 is CASSPGRSGGAGSGEEQFF. In DNA, the CDR3 is TGTGCCAGCAGCCCGGGTAGGAGCGGGGGAGCAGGGTCGGGGGAAGAGCAGTTCTTC.

The CDR3: CATAEGVGTEAFF. For the CDR3, the DNA is TGTGCCACGGCCGAGGGCGTAGGGACTGAAGCTTTCTTT. This rearrangement joins TRBV24-1 to TRBJ1-1; D is undetermined. CDR1 is KGHDR, CDR2 SFDVKD, per germline. CDR3 size: 13 residues. The ends were cut back, 10 bases at V and 5 bases at J, with 16 bases in the middle.

The gene calls are TRBV19 and TRBJ1-4, with 8 bases fitting TRBD1. The CDR3 consists of 14 residues. Germline CDR1 and CDR2: LNHDA and SQIVND (reference sequence). The J segment lost 8 bases and the V segment lost 5 bases, leaving 7 bases of the junction unmatched. The CDR3, as DNA: TGTGCCAGTAGTGTCGACAGGGGCGGGGAAAAACTGTTTTTT. It specifies CASSVDRGGEKLFF. The variable domain in full, completed from reference TRBV19 and TRBJ1-4, reads DGGITQSPKYLFRKEGQNVTLSCEQNLNHDAMYWYRQDPGQGLRLIYYSQIVNDFQKGDIAEGYSVSREKKESFPLTVTSAQKNPTAFYLCASSVDRGGEKLFFGSGTQLSVL.

The V and J genes are TRBV10-3 and TRBJ2-1; 9 bases agree with TRBD1. The V and J ends lost 2 bases and 6 bases, in that order; junction bases with no gene match: 5. CDR1 is ENHRY, CDR2 SYGVKD, per germline. The CDR3 has 15 amino acids. CDR3 sequence (DNA): TGTGCCATCAGTGAGCGACAGGGGGTGTCCAATGAGCAGTTCTTC. It yields the protein CAISERQGVSNEQFF.